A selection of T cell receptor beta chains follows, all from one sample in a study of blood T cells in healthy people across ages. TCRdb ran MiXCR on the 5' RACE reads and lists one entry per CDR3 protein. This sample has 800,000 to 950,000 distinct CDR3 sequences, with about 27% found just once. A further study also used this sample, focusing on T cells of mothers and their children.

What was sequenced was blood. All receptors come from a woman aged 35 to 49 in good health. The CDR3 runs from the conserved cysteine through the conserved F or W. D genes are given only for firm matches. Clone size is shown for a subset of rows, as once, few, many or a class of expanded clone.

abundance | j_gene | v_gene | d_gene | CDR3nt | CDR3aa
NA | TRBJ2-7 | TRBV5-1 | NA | TGCGCCAGCAGCTGGACCTCAGGGAATACACGCTACGAGCAGTACTTC | CASSWTSGNTRYEQYF
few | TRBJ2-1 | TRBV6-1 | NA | TGTGCCAGCAGTGAACGAGCAGGGATACCCAATGAGCAGTTCTTC | CASSERAGIPNEQFF
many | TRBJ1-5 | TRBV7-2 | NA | TGTGCCAGCAGCCCACACGGCGCCTCCCGACAGCCCCAGCATTTT | CASSPHGASRQPQHF
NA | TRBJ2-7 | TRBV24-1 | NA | TGTGCCACCTCGGACGGGGAGTACGAGCAGTACTTC | CATSDGEYEQYF
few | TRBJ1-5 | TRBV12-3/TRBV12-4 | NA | TGTGCCAGCAGTTTAAACGTCCAGCCCCAGCATTTT | CASSLNVQPQHF
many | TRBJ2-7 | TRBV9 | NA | TGTGCCAGCAGCCCGGGGGACTCAACCTACGAGCAGTACTTC | CASSPGDSTYEQYF
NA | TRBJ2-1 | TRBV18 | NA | TGTGCCAGCTCACCGCCTAGTGTGAATGAGCAGTTCTTC | CASSPPSVNEQFF
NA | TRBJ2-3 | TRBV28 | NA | TGTGCCAGCAGTTCCGCCGACAGACCGAATACGCAGTATTTT | CASSSADRPNTQYF
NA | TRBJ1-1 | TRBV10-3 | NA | TGTGCCATCAGGAATGGGGTAACGACTGAAGCTTTCTTT | CAIRNGVTTEAFF
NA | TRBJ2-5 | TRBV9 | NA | TGTGCCAGCAGCGTAGGAACCCATAGGGGAGAGGCCCAGTACTTC | CASSVGTHRGEAQYF
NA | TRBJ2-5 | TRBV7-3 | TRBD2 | TGTGCCAGCAGCTTAAGGGGGCGGACTAGCGGGGAATCCTACAATGAGCAGTACTTC | CASSLRGRTSGESYNEQYF
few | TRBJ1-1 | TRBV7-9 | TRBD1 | TGTGCCAGCAGCTCCCTAGAGGGGGCCGCTGAAGCTTTCTTT | CASSSLEGAAEAFF
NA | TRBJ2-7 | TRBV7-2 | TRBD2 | TGTGCCAGCAGCTTAGAACTAGCGGGGACCTACAATGAGCAGTACTTC | CASSLELAGTYNEQYF
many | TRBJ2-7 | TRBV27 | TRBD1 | TGTGCCAGCAGTTTACTCGAGACAGGGGGCTTCATCTACGAGCAGTACTTC | CASSLLETGGFIYEQYF
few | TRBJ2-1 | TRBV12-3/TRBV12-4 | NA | TGTGCCAGCAGGAACGGGGGTGAACAACAGTATGAGCAGTTCTTC | CASRNGGEQQYEQFF
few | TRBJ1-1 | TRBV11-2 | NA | TGTGCCAGCAGCCCGTTAAGGGGGAAACAGGGAGTCGGTAGCACTGAAGCTTTCTTT | CASSPLRGKQGVGSTEAFF
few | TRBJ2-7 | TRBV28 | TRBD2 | TGTGCCAGCAGTTTCCGACGGGGGAGGGGCCGTTACGAGCAGTACTTC | CASSFRRGRGRYEQYF
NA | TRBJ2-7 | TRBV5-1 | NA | TGCGCCAGCAGCTTGGGGGGAACAGGAAACGAGCAGTACTTC | CASSLGGTGNEQYF
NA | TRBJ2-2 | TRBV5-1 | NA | TGCGCCAGCAGCCCTGTTCTACAACGTACCGGGGAGCTGTTTTTT | CASSPVLQRTGELFF
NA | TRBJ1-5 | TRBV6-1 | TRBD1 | TGTGCCAGCAGTGAAGGGGGTGGGACAGTGAACAATCAGCCCCAGCATTTT | CASSEGGGTVNNQPQHF
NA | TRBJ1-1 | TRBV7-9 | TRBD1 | TGTGCCAGCAGAGTCGGGACAGCCAACACTGAAGCTTTCTTT | CASRVGTANTEAFF
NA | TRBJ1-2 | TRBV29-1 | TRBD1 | TGCAGCGTTAAAAAGAGACAGGGCGAAGGCTACACCTTC | CSVKKRQGEGYTF
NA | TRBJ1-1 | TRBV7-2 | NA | TGTGCCAGCAGCACCCAACCCATTAAGGGCACTGAAGCTTTCTTT | CASSTQPIKGTEAFF
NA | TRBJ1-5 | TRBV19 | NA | TGTGCCAGTAGCCCGACCCAGTGCCAACCCCAGCATTTT | CASSPTQCQPQHF
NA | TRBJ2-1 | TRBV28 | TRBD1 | TGTGCCAGCAGTTTCCCACCGGGACAGGGAACCGATGAGCAGTTCTTC | CASSFPPGQGTDEQFF
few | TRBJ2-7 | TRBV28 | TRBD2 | TGTGCCAGCAGTTTATACGGGAGGGGAGAGCAGTACTTC | CASSLYGRGEQYF
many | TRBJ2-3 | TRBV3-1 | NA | TGTGCCAGCAGCCGAGAGGGTTGGGGTGCTACGCAGTATTTT | CASSREGWGATQYF